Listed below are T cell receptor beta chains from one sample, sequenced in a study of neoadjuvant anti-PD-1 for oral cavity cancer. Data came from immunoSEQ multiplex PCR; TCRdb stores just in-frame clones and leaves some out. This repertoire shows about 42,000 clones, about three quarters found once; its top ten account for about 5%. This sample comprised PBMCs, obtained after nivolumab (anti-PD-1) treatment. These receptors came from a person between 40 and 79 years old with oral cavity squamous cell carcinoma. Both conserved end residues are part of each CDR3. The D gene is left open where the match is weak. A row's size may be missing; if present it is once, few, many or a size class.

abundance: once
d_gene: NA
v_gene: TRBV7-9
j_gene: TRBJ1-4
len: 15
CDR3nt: TGTGCCAGCAGCGGGGACATTTTTGGAGGGGAAAAACTGTTTTTT
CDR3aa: CASSGDIFGGEKLFF

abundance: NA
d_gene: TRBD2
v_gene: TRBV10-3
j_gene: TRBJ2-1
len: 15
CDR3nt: TGTGCCATCAGTGAGGGGGCTAGCGGGGGCTATGAGCAGTTCTTC
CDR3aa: CAISEGASGGYEQFF

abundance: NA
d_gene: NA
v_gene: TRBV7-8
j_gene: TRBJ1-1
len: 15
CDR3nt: TGTGCCAGCAGCTCCTGGGACATGCCGGGCACTGAAGCTTTCTTT
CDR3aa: CASSSWDMPGTEAFF

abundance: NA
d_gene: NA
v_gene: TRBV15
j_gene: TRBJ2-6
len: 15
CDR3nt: TGTGCCACCTCCTCCTTATCCTCTGGGGCCAACGTCCTGACTTTC
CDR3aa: CATSSLSSGANVLTF

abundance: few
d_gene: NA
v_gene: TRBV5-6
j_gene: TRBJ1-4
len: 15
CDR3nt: TGTGCCAGCAGGCCTACAGGGAGAGTTAATGAAAAACTGTTTTTT
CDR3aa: CASRPTGRVNEKLFF

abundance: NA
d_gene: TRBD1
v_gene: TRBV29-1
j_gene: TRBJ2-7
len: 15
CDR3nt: TGCAGCGTTCCCGGGACAGTGGGATTCTTTTACGAGCAGTACTTC
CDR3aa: CSVPGTVGFFYEQYF

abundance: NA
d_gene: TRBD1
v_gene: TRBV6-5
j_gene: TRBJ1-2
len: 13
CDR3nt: TGTGCCAGCATTGGGGACAGGGCCTATGGCTACACCTTC
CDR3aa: CASIGDRAYGYTF

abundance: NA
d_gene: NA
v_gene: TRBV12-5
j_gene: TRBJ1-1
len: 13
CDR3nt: TGTGCTAGTGGTTCCACGAGGGGCACTGAAGCTTTCTTT
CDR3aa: CASGSTRGTEAFF

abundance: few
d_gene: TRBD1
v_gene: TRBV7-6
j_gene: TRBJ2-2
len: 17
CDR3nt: TGTGCCAGCAGCCGGATTGGGACAGGGGGCGAGTCCGGGGAGCTGTTTTTT
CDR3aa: CASSRIGTGGESGELFF

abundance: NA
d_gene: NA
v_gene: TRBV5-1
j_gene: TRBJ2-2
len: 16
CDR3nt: TGCGCCAGCAGCTTGGTCGGGACGGTGAACACCGGGGAGCTGTTTTTT
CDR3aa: CASSLVGTVNTGELFF

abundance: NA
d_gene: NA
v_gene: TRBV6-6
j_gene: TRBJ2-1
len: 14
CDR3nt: TGTGCCAGCAGGGAGGGGGGGGGTTGGTATGAGCAGTTCTTC
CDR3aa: CASREGGGWYEQFF

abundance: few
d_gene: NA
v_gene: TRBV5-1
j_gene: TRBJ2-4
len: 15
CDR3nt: TGCGCCAGCAGCTCCATCGACCTAGCCAAAAACATTCAGTACTTC
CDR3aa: CASSSIDLAKNIQYF

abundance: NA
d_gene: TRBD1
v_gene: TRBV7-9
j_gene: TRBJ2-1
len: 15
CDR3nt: TGTGCCAGCTCCACGGGCGGGACAGGCCGTAATGAGCAGTTCTTC
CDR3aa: CASSTGGTGRNEQFF

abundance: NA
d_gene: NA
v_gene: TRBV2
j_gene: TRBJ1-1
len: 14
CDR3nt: TGTGCCAGCAACCTCCGGACGTTCGAAAAAATGGCTTTCTTT
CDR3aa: CASNLRTFEKMAFF

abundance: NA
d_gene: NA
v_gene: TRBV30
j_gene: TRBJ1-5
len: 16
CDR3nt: TGTGCCTGGACCCCCAAGGGGGGATCTAGCAATCAGCCCCAGCATTTT
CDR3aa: CAWTPKGGSSNQPQHF

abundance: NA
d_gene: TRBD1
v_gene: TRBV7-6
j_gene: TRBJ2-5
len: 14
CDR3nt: TGTGCCAGCAGCCTCGGGGGACAGGGGGGGACCCAGTACTTC
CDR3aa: CASSLGGQGGTQYF

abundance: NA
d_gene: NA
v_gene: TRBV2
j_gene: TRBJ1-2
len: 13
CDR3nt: TGTGCCAGCAGTGATGGGGGGCCGAATGGCTACACCTTC
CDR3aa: CASSDGGPNGYTF

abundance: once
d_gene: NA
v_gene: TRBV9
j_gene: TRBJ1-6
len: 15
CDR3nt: TGTGCCAGCAGCGTAGACTCGTATACCGAATCACCCCTCCACTTT
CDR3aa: CASSVDSYTESPLHF

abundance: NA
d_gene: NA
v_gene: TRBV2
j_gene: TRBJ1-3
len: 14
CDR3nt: TGTGCCAGCAGCTTAAGTTTCTCTGGAAACACCATATATTTT
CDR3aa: CASSLSFSGNTIYF

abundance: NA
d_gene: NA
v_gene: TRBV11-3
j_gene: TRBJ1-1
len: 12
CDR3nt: TGTGCCAGCAGCGACAGGATGGGTGAAGCTTTCTTT
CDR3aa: CASSDRMGEAFF

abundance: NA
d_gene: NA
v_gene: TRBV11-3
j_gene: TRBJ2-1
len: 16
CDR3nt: TGTGCCAGCGGCCCCGGTCCATCGAGCTCCTACAATGAGCAGTTCTTC
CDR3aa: CASGPGPSSSYNEQFF

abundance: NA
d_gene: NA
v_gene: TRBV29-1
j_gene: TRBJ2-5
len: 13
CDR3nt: TGCAGCGTTGAAGGCGATGGCCCCAAGACCCAGTACTTC
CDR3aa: CSVEGDGPKTQYF

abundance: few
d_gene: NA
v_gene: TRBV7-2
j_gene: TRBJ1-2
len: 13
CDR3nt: TGTGCCAGCAGCTTAGGACAGCGGTATGGCTACACCTTC
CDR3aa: CASSLGQRYGYTF

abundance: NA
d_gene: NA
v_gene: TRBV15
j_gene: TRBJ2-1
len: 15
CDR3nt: TGTGCCACCAGCATAGAGTTCTCATCCTACAATGAGCAGTTCTTC
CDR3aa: CATSIEFSSYNEQFF

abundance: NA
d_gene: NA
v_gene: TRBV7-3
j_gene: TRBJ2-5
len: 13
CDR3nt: TGTGCCAGCAGCTTGAGAGGAGCCGAGACCCAGTACTTC
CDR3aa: CASSLRGAETQYF

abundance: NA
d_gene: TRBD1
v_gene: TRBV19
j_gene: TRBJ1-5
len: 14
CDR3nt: TGTGCCAGTAGCCAGGGACAGCTCAATCAGCCCCAGCATTTT
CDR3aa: CASSQGQLNQPQHF

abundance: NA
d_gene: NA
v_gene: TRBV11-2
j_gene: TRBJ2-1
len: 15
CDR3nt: TGTGCCAGCAGTTTAGGGGGAGGAACCTACAATGAGCAGTTCTTC
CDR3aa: CASSLGGGTYNEQFF

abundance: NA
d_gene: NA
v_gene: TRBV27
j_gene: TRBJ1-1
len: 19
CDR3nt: TGTGCCAGCAGTTCGCCCCTGAGGGGGGGGCTTCGAAAGAACACTGAAGCTTTCTTT
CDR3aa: CASSSPLRGGLRKNTEAFF

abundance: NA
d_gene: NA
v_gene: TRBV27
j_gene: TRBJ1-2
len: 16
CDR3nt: TGTGCCAGCAGTTTATACCCTCCGGGGGTAAACTATGGCTACACCTTC
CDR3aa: CASSLYPPGVNYGYTF

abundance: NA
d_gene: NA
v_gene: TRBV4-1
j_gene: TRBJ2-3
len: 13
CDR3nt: TGCGCCAGCAGCCAAGACGCCCCCGATACGCAGTATTTT
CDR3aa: CASSQDAPDTQYF

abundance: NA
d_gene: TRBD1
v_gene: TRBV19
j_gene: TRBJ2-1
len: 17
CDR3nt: TGTGCCAGTAGTATGGGACAGGGGGAAATTTTTATGGATGAGCAGTTCTTC
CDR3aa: CASSMGQGEIFMDEQFF

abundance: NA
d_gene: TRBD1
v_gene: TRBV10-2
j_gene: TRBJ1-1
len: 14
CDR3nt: TGCGCCAGCAGTGAGACCCCAGGGGGAACTGAAGCTTTCTTT
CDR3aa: CASSETPGGTEAFF

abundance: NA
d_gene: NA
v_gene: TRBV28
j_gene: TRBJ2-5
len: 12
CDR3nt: TGTGCCAGCAGTCAGGGACAAGAGACCCAGTACTTC
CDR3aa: CASSQGQETQYF

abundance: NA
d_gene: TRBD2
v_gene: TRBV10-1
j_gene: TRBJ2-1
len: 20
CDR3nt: TGCGCCAGCAGTGCCCTACCGGGACTAGCGGGGCAGAGCTCCTACAATGAGCAGTTCTTC
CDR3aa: CASSALPGLAGQSSYNEQFF

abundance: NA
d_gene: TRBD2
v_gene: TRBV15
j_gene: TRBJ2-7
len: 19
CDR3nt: TGTGCCACCAGCAGAGTAACGGGTCTAGCGGGATGGGAGGGCTACGAGCAGTACTTC
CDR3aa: CATSRVTGLAGWEGYEQYF

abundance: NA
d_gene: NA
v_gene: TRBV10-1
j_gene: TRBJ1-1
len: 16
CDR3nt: TGCGCCAGCAGCCCAGGGGACCGGGATTTCAACACTGAAGCTTTCTTT
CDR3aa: CASSPGDRDFNTEAFF

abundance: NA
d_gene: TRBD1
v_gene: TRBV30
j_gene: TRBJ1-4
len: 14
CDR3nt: TGTGCCTGGACCGGGACAGCCCAGGGTGAAAAACTGTTTTTT
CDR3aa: CAWTGTAQGEKLFF

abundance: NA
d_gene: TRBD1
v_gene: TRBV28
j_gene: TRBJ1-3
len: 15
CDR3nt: TGTGCCAGCAGTTCCACAGGGGGCTCTGGAAACACCATATATTTT
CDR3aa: CASSSTGGSGNTIYF

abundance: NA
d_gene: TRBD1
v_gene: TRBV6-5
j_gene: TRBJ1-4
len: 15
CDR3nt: TGTGCCAGCAGCCCTGACAGGGCAACTAATGAAAAACTGTTTTTT
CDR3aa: CASSPDRATNEKLFF

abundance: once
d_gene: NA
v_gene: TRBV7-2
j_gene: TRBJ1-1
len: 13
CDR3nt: TGTGCCAGCAGCTTAGTCAGGAACACTGAAGCTTTCTTT
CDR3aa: CASSLVRNTEAFF

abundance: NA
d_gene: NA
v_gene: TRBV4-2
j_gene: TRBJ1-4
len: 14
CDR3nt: TGTGCCAGCAGCCCAGTAGGGGGAAATGAAAAACTGTTTTTT
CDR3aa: CASSPVGGNEKLFF

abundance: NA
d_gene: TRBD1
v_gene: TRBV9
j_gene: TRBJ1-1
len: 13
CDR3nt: TGTGCCAGCAGCGTTGGACAGGGCATTGAAGCTTTCTTT
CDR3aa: CASSVGQGIEAFF

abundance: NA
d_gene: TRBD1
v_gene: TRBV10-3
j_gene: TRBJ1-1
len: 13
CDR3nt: TGTGCCATCAGTCCCACAGGGGGTCCTGAAGCTTTCTTT
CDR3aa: CAISPTGGPEAFF

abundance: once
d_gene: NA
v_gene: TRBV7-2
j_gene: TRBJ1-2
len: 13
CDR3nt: TGTGCCAGCAGCTTAGACGGATATCCTTTCGGAACCTTC
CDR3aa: CASSLDGYPFGTF

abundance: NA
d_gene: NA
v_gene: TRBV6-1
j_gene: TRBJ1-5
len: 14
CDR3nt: TGTGCCAGCAGCCACTCGACCGGGGGGGAGCCCCAGCATTTT
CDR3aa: CASSHSTGGEPQHF

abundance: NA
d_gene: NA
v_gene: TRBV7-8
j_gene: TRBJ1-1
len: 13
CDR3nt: TGTGCCAGCAGCTTAGGAATGAACACTGAAGCTTTCTTT
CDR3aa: CASSLGMNTEAFF

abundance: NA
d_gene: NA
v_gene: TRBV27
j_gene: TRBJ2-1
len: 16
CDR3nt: TGTGCCAGCAGTTTATCAGGACCGGTCGCCTACAATGAGCAGTTCTTC
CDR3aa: CASSLSGPVAYNEQFF

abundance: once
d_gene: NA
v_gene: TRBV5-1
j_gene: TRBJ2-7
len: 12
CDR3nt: TGCGCCTCCTCCGCAGGGGCCTACGAGCAGTACTTC
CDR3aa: CASSAGAYEQYF

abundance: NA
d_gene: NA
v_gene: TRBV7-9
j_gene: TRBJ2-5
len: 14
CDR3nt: TGTGCCAGCAGTGGCGGAGGGGTGGAAGAGACCCAGTACTTC
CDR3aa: CASSGGGVEETQYF